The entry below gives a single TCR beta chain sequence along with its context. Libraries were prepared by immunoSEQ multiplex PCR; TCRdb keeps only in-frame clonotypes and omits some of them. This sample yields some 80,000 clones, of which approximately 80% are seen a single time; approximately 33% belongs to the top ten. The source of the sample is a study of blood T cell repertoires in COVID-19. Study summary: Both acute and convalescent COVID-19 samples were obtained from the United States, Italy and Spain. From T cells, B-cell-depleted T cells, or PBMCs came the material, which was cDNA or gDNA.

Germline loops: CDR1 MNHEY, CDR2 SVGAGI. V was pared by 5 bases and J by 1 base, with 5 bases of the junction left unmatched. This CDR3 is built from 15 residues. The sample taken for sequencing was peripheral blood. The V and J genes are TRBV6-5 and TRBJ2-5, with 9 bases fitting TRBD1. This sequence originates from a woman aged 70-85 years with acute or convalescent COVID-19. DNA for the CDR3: TGTGCCAGCAGTAGCTACAGGGGGCGCCAAGAGACCCAGTACTTC. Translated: CASSSYRGRQETQYF.